The clone carrying this T cell receptor (beta chain) appeared a few times. Its antigen is as yet unknown. These data belong to a study of T-cell reconstitution after alpha-beta-depleted transplantation in children. The TCRbeta library was prepared with unique molecular identifiers. From the PCR reads, TCRdb called clonotypes with MiXCR, one entry per CDR3 protein. The sample comprises about 130,000 distinct CDR3 sequences, more than 9.5% of which are singletons, and under 30% rests with the top ten. Study results and caveats: There were some patients whose high TCRbeta diversity at day 60 came from surviving recipient T cells and thymic progenitors. Several hundred rapidly expanded clones from non-depleted graft cells reportedly supplied alpha-beta T cells about two months post-transplant. A year post-transplant, T-cell counts and diversity derived mostly from newly produced T cells.

The V and J ends lost 6 bases and 7 bases respectively, with 13 bases between them. The CDR3 is 13 amino acids. Germline CDR1 is LGHDT and CDR2 is YNNKEL (reference sequence). The sequence came from a girl less than two years old who had a stem cell transplant for combined immunodeficiency, so the T cells may come from the graft donor. The sample was PBMCs, mostly from graft donor cells, taken 180 days after TCRalphabeta/CD19-depleted stem cell transplant. The gene calls are TRBV3-1 and TRBJ2-1, with D possibly being TRBD2 (6 bases). The CDR3 DNA reads as TGTGCCAGCAGTCAGGCAGGAGGGAATGAGCAGTTCTTC. This codes for CASSQAGGNEQFF.